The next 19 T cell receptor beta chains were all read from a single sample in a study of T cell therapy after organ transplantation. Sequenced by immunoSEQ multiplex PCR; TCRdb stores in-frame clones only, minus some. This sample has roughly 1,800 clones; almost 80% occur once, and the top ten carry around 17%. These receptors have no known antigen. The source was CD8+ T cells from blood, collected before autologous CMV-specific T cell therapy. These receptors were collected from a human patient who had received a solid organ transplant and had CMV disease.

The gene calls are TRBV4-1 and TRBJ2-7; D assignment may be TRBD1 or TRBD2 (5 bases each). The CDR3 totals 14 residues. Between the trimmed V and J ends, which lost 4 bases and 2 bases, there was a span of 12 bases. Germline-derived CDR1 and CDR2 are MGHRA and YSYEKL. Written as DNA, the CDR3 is TGCGCCAGCAGCCTCCGGGACGGCGCCTACGAGCAGTACTTC. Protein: CASSLRDGAYEQYF.

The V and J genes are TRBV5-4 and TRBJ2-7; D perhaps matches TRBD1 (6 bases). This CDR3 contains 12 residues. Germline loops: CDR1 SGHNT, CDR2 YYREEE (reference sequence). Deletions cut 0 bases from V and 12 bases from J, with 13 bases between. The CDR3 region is CASSLGSEDRYF. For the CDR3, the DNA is TGTGCCAGCAGCTTGGGAAGTGAGGACAGGTACTTC. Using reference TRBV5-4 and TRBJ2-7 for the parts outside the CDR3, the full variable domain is ETGVTQSPTHLIKTRGQQVTLRCSSQSGHNTVSWYQQALGQGPQFIFQYYREEENGRGNFPPRFSGLQFPNYSSELNVNALELDDSALYLCASSLGSEDRYFGPGTRLTVT.

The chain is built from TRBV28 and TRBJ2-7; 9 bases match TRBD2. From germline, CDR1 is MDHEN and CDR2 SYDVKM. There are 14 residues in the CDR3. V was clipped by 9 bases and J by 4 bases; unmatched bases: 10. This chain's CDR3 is CASSNLAGMYEQYF. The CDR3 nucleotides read TGTGCCAGTTCTAATCTAGCGGGGATGTACGAGCAGTACTTC.

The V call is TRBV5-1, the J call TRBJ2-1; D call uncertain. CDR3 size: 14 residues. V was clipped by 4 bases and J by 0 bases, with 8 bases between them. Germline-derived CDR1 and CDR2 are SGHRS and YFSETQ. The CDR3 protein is CASSPSDSYNEQFF. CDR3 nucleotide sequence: TGCGCCAGCAGCCCCTCGGACTCCTACAATGAGCAGTTCTTC.

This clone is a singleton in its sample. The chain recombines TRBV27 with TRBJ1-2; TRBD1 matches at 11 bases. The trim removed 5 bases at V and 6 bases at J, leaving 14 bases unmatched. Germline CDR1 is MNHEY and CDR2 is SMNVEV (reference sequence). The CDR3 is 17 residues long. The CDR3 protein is CASSPRTGGEYGDGYTF. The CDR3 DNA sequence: TGTGCCAGCAGTCCCAGGACAGGGGGCGAGTATGGAGATGGCTACACCTTC.

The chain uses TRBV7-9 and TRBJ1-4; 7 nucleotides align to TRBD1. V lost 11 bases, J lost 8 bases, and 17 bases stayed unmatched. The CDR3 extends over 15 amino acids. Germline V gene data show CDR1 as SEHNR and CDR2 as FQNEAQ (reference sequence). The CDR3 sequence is CAAYPSGTVGEKLFF. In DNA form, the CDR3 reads TGTGCCGCCTACCCGTCCGGGACAGTAGGGGAAAAACTGTTTTTT.

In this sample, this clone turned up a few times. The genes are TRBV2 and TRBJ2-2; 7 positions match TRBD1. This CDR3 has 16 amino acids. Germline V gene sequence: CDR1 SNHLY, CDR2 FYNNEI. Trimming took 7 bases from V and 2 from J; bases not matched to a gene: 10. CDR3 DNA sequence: TGTGCCAGCATAGGTGTACGGGACAGTAACACCGGGGAGCTGTTTTTT. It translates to CASIGVRDSNTGELFF.

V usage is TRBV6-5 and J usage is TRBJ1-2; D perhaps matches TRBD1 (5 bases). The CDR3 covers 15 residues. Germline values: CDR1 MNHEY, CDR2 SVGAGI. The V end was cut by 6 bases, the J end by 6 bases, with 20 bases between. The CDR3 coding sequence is TGTGCCAGCAGCCACGACTTAGGCAGGGACGATGGCTACACCTTC. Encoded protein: CASSHDLGRDDGYTF.

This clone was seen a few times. As DNA, the CDR3 is TGTGCCAGCAGCCCCAGGGGATACTACAATGAGCAGTTCTTC. It translates to CASSPRGYYNEQFF. The chain carries TRBV5-6 and TRBJ2-1; possibly TRBD1 for D (6 bases). V lost 4 bases and J lost 3, with 11 bases in between. In germline, CDR1 is SGHDT, CDR2 YYEEEE. This CDR3 has 14 amino acids.

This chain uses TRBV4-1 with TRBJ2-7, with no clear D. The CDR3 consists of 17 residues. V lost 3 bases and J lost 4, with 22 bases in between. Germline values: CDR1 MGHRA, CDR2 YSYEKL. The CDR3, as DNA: TGCGCCAGCAGCCAGAGCCTAAAAGGCCTCAAAGGGTACGAGCAGTACTTC. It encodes CASSQSLKGLKGYEQYF.

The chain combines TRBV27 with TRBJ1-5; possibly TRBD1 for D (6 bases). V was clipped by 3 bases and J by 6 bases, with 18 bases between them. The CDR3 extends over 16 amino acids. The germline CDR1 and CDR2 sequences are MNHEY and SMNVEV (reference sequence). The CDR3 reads CASSLAGQGRGQPQHF. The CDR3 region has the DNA TGTGCCAGCAGTTTGGCGGGGCAGGGGAGAGGTCAGCCCCAGCATTTT.

Here the CDR3 DNA reads TGTGCCAGCAGCTTAGGCTTACAGGGAGCCCTAACTGAAGCTTTCTTT. Translating gives CASSLGLQGALTEAFF. The chain combines TRBV11-2 with TRBJ1-1; TRBD1 might be the D (6 bases). Germline V gives CDR1 SGHAT, CDR2 FQNNGV. The CDR3 loop spans 16 amino acids. V was clipped by 1 base and J by 5 bases, with 17 bases between them. The entire variable domain, with the rest obtained from reference TRBV11-2 and TRBJ1-1, is as follows: EAGVAQSPRYKIIEKRQSVAFWCNPISGHATLYWYQQILGQGPKLLIQFQNNGVVDDSQLPKDRFSAERLKGVDSTLKIQPAKLEDSAVYLCASSLGLQGALTEAFFGQGTRLTVV.

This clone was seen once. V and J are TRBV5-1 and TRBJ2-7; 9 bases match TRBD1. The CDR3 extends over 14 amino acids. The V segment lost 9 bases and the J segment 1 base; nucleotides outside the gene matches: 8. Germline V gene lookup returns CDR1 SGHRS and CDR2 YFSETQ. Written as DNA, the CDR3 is TGCGCCACCAGACCGGGACAGGGTTCCTACGAGCAGTACTTC. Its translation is CATRPGQGSYEQYF.

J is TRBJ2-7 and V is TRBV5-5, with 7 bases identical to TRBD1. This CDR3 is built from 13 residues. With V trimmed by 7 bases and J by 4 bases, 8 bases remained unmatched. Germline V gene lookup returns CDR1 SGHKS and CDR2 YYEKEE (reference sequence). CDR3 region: CASWDSLTYEQYF. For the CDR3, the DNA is TGTGCCAGCTGGGACAGCCTAACGTACGAGCAGTACTTC.

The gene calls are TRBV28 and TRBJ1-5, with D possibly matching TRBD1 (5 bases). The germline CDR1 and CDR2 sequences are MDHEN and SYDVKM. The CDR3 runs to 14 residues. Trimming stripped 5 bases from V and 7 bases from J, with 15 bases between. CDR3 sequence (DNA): TGTGCCAGCAGTCCCAGGGATCGGGGCCAGCCCCAGCATTTT. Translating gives CASSPRDRGQPQHF.

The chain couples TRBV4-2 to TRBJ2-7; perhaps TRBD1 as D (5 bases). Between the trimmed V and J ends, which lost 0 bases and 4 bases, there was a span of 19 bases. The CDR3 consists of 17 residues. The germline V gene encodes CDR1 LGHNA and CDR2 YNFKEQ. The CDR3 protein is CASSQEVSGFLGYEQYF. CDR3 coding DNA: TGTGCCAGCAGCCAAGAAGTCTCAGGGTTTTTAGGATACGAGCAGTACTTC.

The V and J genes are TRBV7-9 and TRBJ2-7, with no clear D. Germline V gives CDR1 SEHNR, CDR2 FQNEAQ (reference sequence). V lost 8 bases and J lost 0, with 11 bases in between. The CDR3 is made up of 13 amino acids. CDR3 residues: CASALPTSYEQYF. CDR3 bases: TGTGCCAGCGCCCTCCCCACCTCCTACGAGCAGTACTTC.

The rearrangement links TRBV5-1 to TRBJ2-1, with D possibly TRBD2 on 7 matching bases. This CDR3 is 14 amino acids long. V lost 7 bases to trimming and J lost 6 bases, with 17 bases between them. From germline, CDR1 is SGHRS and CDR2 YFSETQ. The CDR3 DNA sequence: TGCGCCAGCTTCCTCAGGGGAGGGAGCAATGAGCAGTTCTTC. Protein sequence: CASFLRGGSNEQFF.

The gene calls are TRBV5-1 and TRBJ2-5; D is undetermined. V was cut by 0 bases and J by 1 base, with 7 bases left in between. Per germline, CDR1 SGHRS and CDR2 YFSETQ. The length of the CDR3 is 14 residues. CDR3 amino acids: CASSLAASQETQYF. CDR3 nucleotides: TGCGCCAGCAGCTTGGCCGCGTCCCAAGAGACCCAGTACTTC.